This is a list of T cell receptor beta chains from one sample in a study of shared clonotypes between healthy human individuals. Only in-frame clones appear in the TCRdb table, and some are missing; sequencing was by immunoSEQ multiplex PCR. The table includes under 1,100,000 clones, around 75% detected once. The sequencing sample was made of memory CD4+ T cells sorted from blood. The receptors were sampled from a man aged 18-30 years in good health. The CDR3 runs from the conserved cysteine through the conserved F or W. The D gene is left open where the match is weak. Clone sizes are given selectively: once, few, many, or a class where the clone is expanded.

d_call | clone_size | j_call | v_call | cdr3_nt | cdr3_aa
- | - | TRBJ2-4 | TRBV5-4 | TGTGCCAGCAGCGCCGCAGGGTCCAAAAACATTCAGTACTTC | CASSAAGSKNIQYF
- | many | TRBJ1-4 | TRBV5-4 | TGTGCCAGCAGCTTGGAAGGAACTAATGAAAAACTGTTTTTT | CASSLEGTNEKLFF
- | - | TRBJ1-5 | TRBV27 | TGTGCCAGCAGTTCTAGGGTGGAGCAGCCCCAGCATTTT | CASSSRVEQPQHF
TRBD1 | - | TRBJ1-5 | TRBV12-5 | TGTGCTAGTGGGCCGGACAGGGGTAACAATCAGCCCCAGCATTTT | CASGPDRGNNQPQHF
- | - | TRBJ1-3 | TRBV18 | TGTGCCAGCTCACCACTGGCGGGAGAAGGCGGAAACACCATATATTTT | CASSPLAGEGGNTIYF
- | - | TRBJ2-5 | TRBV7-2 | TGTGCCAGCAGCTTACCAAGTTATGAGACCCAGTACTTC | CASSLPSYETQYF
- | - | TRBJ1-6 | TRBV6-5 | TGTGCCAGCAGTTGGAATTCCAGGGGAGGAAATTCACCCCTCCACTTT | CASSWNSRGGNSPLHF
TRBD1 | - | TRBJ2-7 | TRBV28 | TGTGCCAGCAGTTTCTTGAGGACAGGGGTCCACGAGCAGTACTTC | CASSFLRTGVHEQYF
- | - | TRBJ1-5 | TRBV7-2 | TGTGCCAGCAGCCGAACCAGGGACGGGAGGCCCCAGCATTTT | CASSRTRDGRPQHF
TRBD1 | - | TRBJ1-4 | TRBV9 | TGTGCCAGCAGCCCCCGGACAGGAACTAATGAAAAACTGTTTTTT | CASSPRTGTNEKLFF
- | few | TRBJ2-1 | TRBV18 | TGTGCCAGCTCACCGGCGGGGCGGGATGAGCAGTTCTTC | CASSPAGRDEQFF
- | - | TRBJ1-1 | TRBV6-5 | TGTGCCAGCAGCTCCGGGTACCCTGGGACTGAAGCTTTCTTT | CASSSGYPGTEAFF
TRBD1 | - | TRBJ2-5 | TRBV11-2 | TGTGCCAGCACCAAGGACAGGGGAGAGACCCAGTACTTC | CASTKDRGETQYF
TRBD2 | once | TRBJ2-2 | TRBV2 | TGTGCCAGCCTGGGCGCGGGGGGGAACACCGGGGAGCTGTTTTTT | CASLGAGGNTGELFF
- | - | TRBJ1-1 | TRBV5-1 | TGCGCCAGCAGACTGTCCGCACAGGTTCTGGGCACTGAAGCTTTCTTT | CASRLSAQVLGTEAFF
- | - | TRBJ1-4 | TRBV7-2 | TGTGCCAGCAGCTTAGGCGGTGCGGGGAATGAAAAACTGTTTTTT | CASSLGGAGNEKLFF
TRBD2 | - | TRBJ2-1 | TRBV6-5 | TGTGCCAGCAAAGGGGCGGGAGGGCCGCACAATGAGCAGTTCTTC | CASKGAGGPHNEQFF
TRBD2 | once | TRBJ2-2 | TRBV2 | TGTGCCAGAGGGGGACCCGGCGGGGGGACCGGGGAGCTGTTTTTT | CARGGPGGGTGELFF
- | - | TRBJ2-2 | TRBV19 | TGTGCCAGTAGTATAGATCTAGGGCCTACCGGGGAGCTGTTTTTT | CASSIDLGPTGELFF
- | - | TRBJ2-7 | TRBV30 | TGTGCCTGGAGTCCGGACCTAGGAGGGGAGCAGTACTTC | CAWSPDLGGEQYF
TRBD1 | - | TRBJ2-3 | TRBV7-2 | TGTGCCAGCAGCTGGGGGACAGGGCTTAGCACAGATACGCAGTATTTT | CASSWGTGLSTDTQYF
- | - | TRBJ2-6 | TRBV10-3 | TGTGCCATCAGTGATTACTCTGGGGCCAACGTCCTGACTTTC | CAISDYSGANVLTF
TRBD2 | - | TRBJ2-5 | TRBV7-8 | TGTGCCAGCAGCTTAGTCCCGGGAGGCGTACAAGAGACCCAGTACTTC | CASSLVPGGVQETQYF
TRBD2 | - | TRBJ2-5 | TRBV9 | TGTGCCAGCAGCGTAGGGGTAGCGGGGCCCCAAGAGACCCAGTACTTC | CASSVGVAGPQETQYF
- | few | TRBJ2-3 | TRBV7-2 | TGTGCCAGCAGGGGGGGCCCCGGACTCTCGGGTTATACGCAGTATTTT | CASRGGPGLSGYTQYF
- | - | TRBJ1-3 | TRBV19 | TGTGCCAGTAGTCCCGACGGTGTCGGAAACACCATATATTTT | CASSPDGVGNTIYF
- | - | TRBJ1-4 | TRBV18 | TGTGCCAGCTCATCCGACGAAAAACTGTTTTTT | CASSSDEKLFF
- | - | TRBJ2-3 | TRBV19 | TGTGCCAGTAGTCCTGGAGGGGGCCCAGATACGCAGTATTTT | CASSPGGGPDTQYF
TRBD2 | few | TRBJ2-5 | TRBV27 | TGTGCCAGCAGGCGGGCTAGCGGACAAGAGACCCAGTACTTC | CASRRASGQETQYF
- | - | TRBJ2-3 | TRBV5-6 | TGTGCCAGCAGCAAAGGGGACTTGACTAGCACAGATACGCAGTATTTT | CASSKGDLTSTDTQYF
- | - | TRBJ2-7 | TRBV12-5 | TGTGCTAGTGGTTTCGAGGGTTACGAGCAGTACTTC | CASGFEGYEQYF
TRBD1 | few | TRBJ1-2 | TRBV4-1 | TGCGCCAGCAGCCAAGATACAACAGGGGCTAACTATGGCTACACCTTC | CASSQDTTGANYGYTF
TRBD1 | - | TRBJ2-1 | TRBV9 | TGTGCCAGCAGCGTACAAGGACAGGGCCCCAATGAGCAGTTCTTC | CASSVQGQGPNEQFF
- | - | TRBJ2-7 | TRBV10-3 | TGTGCCATCAGTGAGTCGACGGGCAGGGCCCACGAGCAGTACTTC | CAISESTGRAHEQYF
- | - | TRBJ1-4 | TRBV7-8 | TGTGCCAGCAGCTCTTCAGTATCGGCACTGTTTTTT | CASSSSVSALFF
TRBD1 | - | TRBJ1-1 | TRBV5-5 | TGTGCCAGCAGCTTGGAAAGGGGGCTTGAAGCTTTCTTT | CASSLERGLEAFF
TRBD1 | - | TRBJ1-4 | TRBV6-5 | TGTGCCAGCAGCCTGACAGGGGGGGAAAAACTGTTTTTT | CASSLTGGEKLFF
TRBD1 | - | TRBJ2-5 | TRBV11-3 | TGTGCCAGCAGTTCCGGACAGGGGGAAGAGACCCAGTACTTC | CASSSGQGEETQYF
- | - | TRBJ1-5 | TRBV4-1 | TGCGCCAGCAGCCAAGCCTCGAATAAGGGTCAGCCCCAGCATTTT | CASSQASNKGQPQHF
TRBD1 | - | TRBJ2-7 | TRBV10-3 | TGTGCCTCTCATTCGACAGGGGCTGTTTCCTACGAGCAGTACTTC | CASHSTGAVSYEQYF
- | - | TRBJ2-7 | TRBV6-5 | TGTGCCAGCAGTTATAAACAGGGCCCCTACGAGCAGTACTTC | CASSYKQGPYEQYF
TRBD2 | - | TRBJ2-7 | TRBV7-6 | TGTGCCAGCAGCTTAGGGACGACTAGCCACGAGCAGTACTTC | CASSLGTTSHEQYF
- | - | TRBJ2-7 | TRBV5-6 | TGTGCCAGCCGGGGATACGGGAGCTCCTACGAGCAGTACTTC | CASRGYGSSYEQYF
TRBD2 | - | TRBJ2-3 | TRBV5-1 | TGCGCCAGCAGCATAGGACTAGCGGGCCCTAGCACAGATACGCAGTATTTT | CASSIGLAGPSTDTQYF
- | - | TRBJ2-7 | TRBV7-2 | TGTGCCAGCAGCTTAGTCTCCTACGAGCAGTACTTC | CASSLVSYEQYF
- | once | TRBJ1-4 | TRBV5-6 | TGTGCCAGCAGCTTGACGCAGGGTCCGCTTGAAAAACTGTTTTTT | CASSLTQGPLEKLFF
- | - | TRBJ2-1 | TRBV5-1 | TGCGCCAGCAGCTTGGGAACTGGGGGGCCGCTCTCCTACAATGAGCAGTTCTTC | CASSLGTGGPLSYNEQFF
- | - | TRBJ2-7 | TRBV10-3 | TGTGCCATCAGTGAGGCTAGTGCCTACGAGCAGTACTTC | CAISEASAYEQYF
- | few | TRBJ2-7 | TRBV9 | TGTGCCAGCAGCGTACGAGCGGGCAACTCCTACGAGCAGTACTTC | CASSVRAGNSYEQYF
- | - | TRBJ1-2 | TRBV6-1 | TGTGCCAGCAGAGAAGACAGGCTCCTAGGCTACACCTTC | CASREDRLLGYTF
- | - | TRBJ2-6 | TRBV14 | TGTGCCAGCAGCCAATCCTCAGGGGCCAACGTCCTGACTTTC | CASSQSSGANVLTF
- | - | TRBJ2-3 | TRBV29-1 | TGCAGCGTCCGAACTCGGGGGAGCACAGATACGCAGTATTTT | CSVRTRGSTDTQYF
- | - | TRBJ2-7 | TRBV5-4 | TGTGCCAGCAGCTACCGGGGCCTGTCCCACGAGCAGTACTTC | CASSYRGLSHEQYF